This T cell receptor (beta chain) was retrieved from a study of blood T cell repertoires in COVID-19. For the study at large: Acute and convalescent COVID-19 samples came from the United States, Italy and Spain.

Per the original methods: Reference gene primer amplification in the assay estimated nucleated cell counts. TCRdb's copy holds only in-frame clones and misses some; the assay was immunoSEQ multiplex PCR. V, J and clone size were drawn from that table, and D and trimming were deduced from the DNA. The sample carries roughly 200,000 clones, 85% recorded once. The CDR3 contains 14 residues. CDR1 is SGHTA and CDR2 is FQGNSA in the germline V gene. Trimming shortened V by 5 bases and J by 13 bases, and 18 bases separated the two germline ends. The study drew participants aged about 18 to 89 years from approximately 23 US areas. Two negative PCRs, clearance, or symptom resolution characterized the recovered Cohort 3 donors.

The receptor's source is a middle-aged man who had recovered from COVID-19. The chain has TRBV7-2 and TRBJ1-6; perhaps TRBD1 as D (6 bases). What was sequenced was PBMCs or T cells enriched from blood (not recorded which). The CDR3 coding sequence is TGTGCCAGCAGCCGCGGACAGAGAATTCTCCCCCTCCACTTT. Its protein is CASSRGQRILPLHF.